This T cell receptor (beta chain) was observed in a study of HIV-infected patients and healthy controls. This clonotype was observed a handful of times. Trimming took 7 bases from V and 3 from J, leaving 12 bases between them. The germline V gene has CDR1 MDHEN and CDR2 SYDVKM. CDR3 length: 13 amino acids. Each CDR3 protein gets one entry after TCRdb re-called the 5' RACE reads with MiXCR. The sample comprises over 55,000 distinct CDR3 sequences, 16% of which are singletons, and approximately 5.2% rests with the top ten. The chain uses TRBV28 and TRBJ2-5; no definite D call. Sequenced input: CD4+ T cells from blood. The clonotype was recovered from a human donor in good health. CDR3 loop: CASIQGAEETQYF. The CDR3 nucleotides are TGTGCCAGCATACAAGGCGCCGAAGAGACCCAGTACTTC.